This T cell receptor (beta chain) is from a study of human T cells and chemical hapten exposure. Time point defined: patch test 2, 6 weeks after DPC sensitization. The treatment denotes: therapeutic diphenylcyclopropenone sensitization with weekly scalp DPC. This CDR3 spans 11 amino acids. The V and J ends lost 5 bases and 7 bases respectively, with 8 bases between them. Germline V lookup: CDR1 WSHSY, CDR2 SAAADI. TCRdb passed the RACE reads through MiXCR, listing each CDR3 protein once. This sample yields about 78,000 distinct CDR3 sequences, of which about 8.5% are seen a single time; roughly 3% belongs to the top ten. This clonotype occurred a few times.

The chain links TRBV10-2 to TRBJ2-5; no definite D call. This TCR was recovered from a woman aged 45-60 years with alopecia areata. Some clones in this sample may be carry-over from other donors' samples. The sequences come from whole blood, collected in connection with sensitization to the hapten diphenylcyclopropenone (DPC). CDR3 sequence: CASSSGPTQYF. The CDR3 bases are TGCGCCAGCAGTTCCGGGCCGACCCAGTACTTC.